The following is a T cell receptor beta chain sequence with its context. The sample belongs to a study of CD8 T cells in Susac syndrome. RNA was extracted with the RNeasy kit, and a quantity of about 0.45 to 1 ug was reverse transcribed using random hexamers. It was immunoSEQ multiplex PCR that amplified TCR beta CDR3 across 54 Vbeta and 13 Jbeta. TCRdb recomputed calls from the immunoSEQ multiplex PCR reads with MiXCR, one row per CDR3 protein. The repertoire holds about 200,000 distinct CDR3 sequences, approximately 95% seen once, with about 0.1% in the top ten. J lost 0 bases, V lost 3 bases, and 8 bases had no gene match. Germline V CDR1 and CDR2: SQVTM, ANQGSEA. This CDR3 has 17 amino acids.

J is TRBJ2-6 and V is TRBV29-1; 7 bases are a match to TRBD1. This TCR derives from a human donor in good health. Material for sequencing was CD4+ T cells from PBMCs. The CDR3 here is CSVEDRQSSSGANVLTF. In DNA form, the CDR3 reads TGCAGCGTTGAGGACAGGCAATCATCCTCTGGGGCCAACGTCCTGACTTTC.